The sequence of this T cell receptor beta chain was determined in a study of T cell responses to AZD1222 COVID-19 vaccine. Study-level findings and limits: The study found Spike-specific TCR breadth and depth rose after two AZD1222 doses. Among those given AZD1222, only five or six were seropositive at baseline.

On this clone itself: Its specificity is not known.

The data were produced by immunoSEQ multiplex PCR, yet TCRdb's version contains in-frame clones alone and is incomplete. This table has 110,000 to 150,000 clones, more than 75% appearing once. Germline V gives CDR1 SGHKS, CDR2 YYEKEE (reference sequence). This CDR3 contains 14 residues. Between the trimmed V and J ends, which lost 2 bases and 2 bases, there was a span of 10 bases. The sequence came from an adult who received the AZD1222 COVID-19 vaccine. The chain uses TRBV5-5 and TRBJ2-5; possible D gene TRBD1, 6 bases. The source was peripheral blood, collected 28 days after the second AZD1222 dose. Here the CDR3 reads CASSLTGIQETQYF. The CDR3 DNA sequence: TGTGCCAGCAGCTTAACAGGGATACAAGAGACCCAGTACTTC.